This T cell receptor (beta chain) originates from a study of T-cell reconstitution after alpha-beta-depleted transplantation in children. Trimming pared 1 base from V and 3 bases from J, leaving 6 bases between. This CDR3 spans 12 amino acids. CDR1 is DFQATT, CDR2 SNEGSKA, per germline (reference sequence). A TCRbeta library incorporating unique molecular identifiers was prepared. TCRdb reprocessed the PCR reads with MiXCR, giving one entry per CDR3 protein. The sample records 530,000 or so distinct CDR3 sequences, over 25% being singletons. This clonotype was observed at least ten times. The TCR comes from a boy younger than two with Wiskott-Aldrich syndrome, due to receive a stem cell transplant. Sequenced material: PBMCs, taken before TCRalphabeta/CD19-depleted stem cell transplant. The chain has TRBV20-1 and TRBJ1-2, with D unresolved. The CDR3 sequence is CSARVEDYGYTF. The DNA for the CDR3 is TGCAGTGCTAGAGTCGAAGACTATGGCTACACCTTC.